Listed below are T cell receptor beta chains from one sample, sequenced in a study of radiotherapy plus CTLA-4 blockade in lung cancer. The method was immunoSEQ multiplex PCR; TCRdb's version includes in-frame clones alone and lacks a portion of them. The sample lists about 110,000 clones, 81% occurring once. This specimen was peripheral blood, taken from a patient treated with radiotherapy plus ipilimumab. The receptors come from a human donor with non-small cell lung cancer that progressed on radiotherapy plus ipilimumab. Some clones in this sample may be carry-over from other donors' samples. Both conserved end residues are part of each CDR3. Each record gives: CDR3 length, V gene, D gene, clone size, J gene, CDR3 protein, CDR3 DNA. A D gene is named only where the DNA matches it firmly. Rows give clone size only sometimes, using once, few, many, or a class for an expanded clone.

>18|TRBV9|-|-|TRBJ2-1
CASSTSLVGGGIYNEQFF
TGTGCCAGCAGCACCTCCCTGGTAGGGGGGGGAATCTACAATGAGCAGTTCTTC
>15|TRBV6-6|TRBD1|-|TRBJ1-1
CASSFPGTGFSSAFF
TGTGCCAGCAGTTTCCCCGGGACAGGATTTTCGTCGGCTTTCTTT
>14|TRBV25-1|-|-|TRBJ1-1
CASVGGGQNTEAFF
TGTGCCAGCGTGGGGGGGGGTCAGAACACTGAAGCTTTCTTT
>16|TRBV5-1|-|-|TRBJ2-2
CASSLTGSAQPGELFF
TGCGCCAGCAGCTTGACAGGGTCGGCCCAACCCGGGGAGCTGTTTTTT
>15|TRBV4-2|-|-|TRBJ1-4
CASSQKSGRPEKLFF
TGTGCCAGCAGCCAAAAGTCGGGACGGCCTGAAAAACTGTTTTTT
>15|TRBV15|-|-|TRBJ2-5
CATSSPKGGWETQYF
TGTGCCACCAGCAGCCCCAAGGGGGGATGGGAGACCCAGTACTTC
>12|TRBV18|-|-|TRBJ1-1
CASSPQMTEAFF
TGTGCCAGCTCACCACAAATGACTGAAGCTTTCTTT
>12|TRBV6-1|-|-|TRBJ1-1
CAGRDRLGEAFF
TGTGCCGGCAGAGACAGGTTGGGTGAAGCTTTCTTT
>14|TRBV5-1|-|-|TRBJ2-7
CASSLVPGNYEQYF
TGCGCCAGCAGCTTGGTTCCAGGGAACTACGAGCAGTACTTC
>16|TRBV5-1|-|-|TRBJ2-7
CASSLEDSRLGDEQYF
TGCGCCAGCAGCTTGGAGGACTCAAGATTAGGGGACGAGCAGTACTTC
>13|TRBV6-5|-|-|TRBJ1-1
CASSYEFDRAAFF
TGTGCCAGCAGTTACGAATTCGACCGGGCGGCTTTCTTT
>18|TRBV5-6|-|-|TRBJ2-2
CASSYYLTGLQFTGELFF
TGTGCCAGCAGCTACTACTTGACAGGTCTACAATTCACCGGGGAGCTGTTTTTT
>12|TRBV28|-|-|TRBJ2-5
CATTGFTETQYF
TGTGCCACGACCGGGTTTACAGAGACCCAGTACTTC
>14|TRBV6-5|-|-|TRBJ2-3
CASNLRTSTDTQYF
TGTGCCAGCAACCTACGAACTAGCACAGATACGCAGTATTTT
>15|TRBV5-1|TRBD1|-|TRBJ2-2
CASSTTGGSTGELFF
TGCGCCAGCAGCACCACAGGGGGCTCGACCGGGGAGCTGTTTTTT
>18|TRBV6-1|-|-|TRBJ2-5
CASSEGGWGKRVGETQYF
TGTGCCAGCAGTGAAGGGGGTTGGGGGAAACGCGTGGGAGAGACCCAGTACTTC
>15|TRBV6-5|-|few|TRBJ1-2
CASSYSISGADGYTF
TGTGCCAGCAGTTACTCGATTTCAGGGGCCGATGGCTACACCTTC